A few counts support the clone carrying this T cell receptor beta chain. This record comes from a study of glioma-infiltrating T cells. Amplification of TCR alpha and beta CDR3 regions from RNA used iRepertoire nested multiplex PCR. TCRdb redid the calling of the multiplex PCR reads with MiXCR, one entry per CDR3 protein. The sample has a few hundred thousand distinct CDR3 sequences, approximately 42% seen once. The sequenced sample was glioma tissue, nonneoplastic brain tissue, or PBMCs (not recorded which). This receptor was obtained from a human donor with low-grade glioma or glioblastoma, undergoing nonglioma brain surgery, or in good health (not recorded which).

The CDR3 loop is CASRGGLRGNIQYF. The DNA of the CDR3 is TGTGCCAGTAGGGGCGGACTTAGAGGAAACATTCAGTACTTC. The rearrangement links TRBV28 to TRBJ2-4, with D perhaps being TRBD1 or TRBD2 (5 bases each). CDR1 and CDR2 from the germline V gene are MDHEN and SYDVKM. V was trimmed by 9 bases and J by 6 bases, leaving 18 bases between them. This CDR3 contains 14 residues.